Following are 27 T cell receptor beta chains from one sample sequenced in a study of shared clonotypes between healthy human individuals. Using immunoSEQ multiplex PCR, the repertoire was profiled, and TCRdb retains in-frame clones only, with some absent. The table lists 300,000 to 400,000 clones, roughly 87% of them singletons. Sequenced: memory CD8+ T cells sorted from blood. The sample's subset: CD45RO+ cells pooled with CCR7-negative TemRA cells. The receptors come from a man younger than 35 in good health.

A single count supports this clone. This chain connects TRBV5-4 to TRBJ2-7; 8 positions agree with TRBD1. The CDR3 covers 15 residues. Germline V lookup: CDR1 SGHNT, CDR2 YYREEE (reference sequence). The ends lost 4 bases at V and 1 base at J; junction bases unmatched: 7. The CDR3 protein is CASSPGTGLSYEQYF. The DNA of the CDR3 is TGTGCCAGCAGCCCCGGGACAGGACTTTCCTACGAGCAGTACTTC.

This rearrangement joins TRBV30 to TRBJ2-1; possible D gene TRBD2, 5 bases. Trimming took 8 bases from V and 3 from J, leaving 14 bases between them. This CDR3 comprises 13 residues. Per germline, CDR1 GTSNPN and CDR2 SVGIG (reference sequence). CDR3 sequence (DNA): TGTGCCGGAGAGCGGACCGACTACAATGAGCAGTTCTTC. It codes for CAGERTDYNEQFF.

This clone was recorded a few times. Other DNA sequences in the sample encode the same CDR3. V and J are TRBV27 and TRBJ2-7; D perhaps matches TRBD1 (5 bases). Germline CDR1 MNHEY, CDR2 SMNVEV (reference sequence). CDR3 length equals 13 residues. Between the trimmed V and J ends, which lost 2 bases and 2 bases, there was a span of 7 bases. DNA for the CDR3: TGTGCCAGCAGTTTACAGGGTACCTACGAGCAGTACTTC. This sequence encodes CASSLQGTYEQYF.

This clone was counted between two and nine times. The chain couples TRBV15 to TRBJ1-1, with 7 bases aligning to TRBD1. Germline V lookup: CDR1 LNHNV, CDR2 YYDKDF (reference sequence). The V segment lost 5 bases and the J segment 4 bases; nucleotides outside the gene matches: 7. This CDR3 region has 14 residues. As DNA, the CDR3 is TGTGCCACCAGCCCGGTGGCAGGGGGCACTGAAGCTTTCTTT. Translating gives CATSPVAGGTEAFF.

The chain combines TRBV5-4 with TRBJ2-7; no firm D call. Trimming stripped 1 base from V and 2 bases from J, with 4 bases between. The germline V gene has CDR1 SGHNT and CDR2 YYREEE (reference sequence). The CDR3 spans 12 residues. The CDR3 bases are TGTGCCAGCAGCTTGTACCCCTACGAGCAGTACTTC. Its translation is CASSLYPYEQYF.

V usage is TRBV6-6 and J usage is TRBJ1-6, with 9 bases matching TRBD1. CDR3 length: 15 amino acids. In germline, CDR1 is MNHNY, CDR2 SVGAGI (reference sequence). V trimming: 7 bases; J trimming: 5 bases; junction bases outside the gene matches: 6. The CDR3 loop is CASITGGGDNSPLHF. The CDR3 region has the DNA TGTGCCAGCATTACAGGGGGCGGCGATAATTCACCCCTCCACTTT.

The chain has TRBV28 and TRBJ1-6; D is uncertain. CDR1 MDHEN and CDR2 SYDVKM come from the germline V gene. CDR3 length equals 13 residues. The V and J ends lost 8 bases and 9 bases respectively, with 14 bases between them. The CDR3 loop reads CASATAGGSPLHF. Here the CDR3 DNA reads TGTGCCAGCGCCACAGCCGGTGGTTCACCCCTCCACTTT.

This clone has at least ten counts. The V call is TRBV4-1, the J call TRBJ2-7, with D perhaps matching TRBD2 (6 bases). The V gene lost 0 bases and the J gene lost 4 bases, with 16 bases spanning the gap. The CDR3 loop spans 16 amino acids. The germline V gene has CDR1 MGHRA and CDR2 YSYEKL. In nucleotides, the CDR3 is TGCGCCAGCAGCCAAGATCCGCGGGGAGCGAATTACGAGCAGTACTTC. Protein sequence: CASSQDPRGANYEQYF.

The chain is built from TRBV10-1 and TRBJ2-3, with 7 bases identical to TRBD2. Germline V CDR1 and CDR2: WNHNN, SYGVQD (reference sequence). The V and J ends lost 7 bases and 2 bases, in that order; junction bases with no gene match: 12. CDR3 length: 16 residues. CDR3 loop: CASIRAGVDFTDTQYF. Written as DNA, the CDR3 is TGCGCCAGCATTAGGGCGGGAGTCGACTTCACAGATACGCAGTATTTT.

A word on this clone: Other DNA sequences in this specimen translate into the identical CDR3. The gene calls are TRBV7-9 and TRBJ2-7; a possible D gene is TRBD2 (5 bases). Trimming took off 2 bases at V and 0 bases at J, with 8 bases between the two ends. Germline CDR1 and CDR2: SEHNR and FQNEAQ (reference sequence). The CDR3 sequence is 14 residues long. The DNA for the CDR3 is TGTGCCAGCAGCTTATCAGAGGGCTCCTACGAGCAGTACTTC. Translating gives CASSLSEGSYEQYF.

J is TRBJ1-1 and V is TRBV30, with D unclear. The ends were cut back, 1 base at V and 0 bases at J, with 18 bases in the middle. CDR1 is GTSNPN and CDR2 is SVGIG in the germline V gene (reference sequence). The CDR3 has 17 residues. CDR3 sequence reads: CAWSAFYLPLMNTEAFF. The CDR3 DNA follows: TGTGCCTGGAGTGCCTTCTACCTACCCTTAATGAACACTGAAGCTTTCTTT.

This CDR3 reads CASSFSTGRIQPQHF. For the CDR3, the DNA is TGTGCCAGCAGCTTCAGTACAGGGCGGATTCAGCCCCAGCATTTT. The chain carries TRBV5-6 and TRBJ1-5, with D tentatively TRBD1 (6 bases). The germline CDR1 and CDR2 sequences are SGHDT and YYEEEE. V was shortened by 2 bases and J by 6 bases, with 15 bases between the two germline ends. The CDR3 has 15 amino acids.

V is TRBV2 and J is TRBJ1-1; D not resolved. CDR3 size: 12 residues. V lost 6 bases and J 1 base, leaving 6 bases between the germline ends. CDR1 and CDR2 from the germline V gene are SNHLY and FYNNEI. CDR3 sequence: CASSRWNTEAFF. CDR3 in DNA: TGTGCCAGCAGCAGATGGAACACTGAAGCTTTCTTT.

The chain is built from TRBV10-3 and TRBJ2-5, with D possibly matching TRBD2 (6 bases). The CDR3 covers 15 residues. Germline V gives CDR1 ENHRY, CDR2 SYGVKD. Trimming pared 4 bases from V and 1 base from J, leaving 13 bases between. The CDR3 is CAISGGDLFQETQYF. DNA for the CDR3: TGTGCCATCAGTGGGGGGGACCTCTTCCAAGAGACCCAGTACTTC.

The chain couples TRBV7-9 to TRBJ2-7, with TRBD2 matching over 9 bases. CDR3 length: 18 residues. V was clipped by 5 bases and J by 3 bases; unmatched bases: 17. From germline, CDR1 is SEHNR and CDR2 FQNEAQ (reference sequence). This CDR3 reads CASSLGLAGAYSLYEQYF. Here the CDR3 DNA reads TGTGCCAGCAGCCTAGGGTTAGCGGGAGCCTATTCACTCTACGAGCAGTACTTC.

This rearrangement joins TRBV5-6 to TRBJ1-1, with D unresolved. This CDR3 is built from 13 residues. Germline assignment: CDR1 SGHDT and CDR2 YYEEEE. Trimming stripped 0 bases from V and 5 bases from J, with 8 bases between. CDR3 sequence: CASSLGGLTEAFF. The CDR3, as DNA: TGTGCCAGCAGCTTGGGAGGGTTGACTGAAGCTTTCTTT. The variable domain in full, with the rest retrieved from reference TRBV5-6 and TRBJ1-1, is DAGVTQSPTHLIKTRGQQVTLRCSPKSGHDTVSWYQQALGQGPQFIFQYYEEEERQRGNFPDRFSGHQFPNYSSELNVNALLLGDSALYLCASSLGGLTEAFFGQGTRLTVV.

This chain joins TRBV10-3 and TRBJ2-7; D uncertain. From germline, CDR1 is ENHRY and CDR2 SYGVKD. The CDR3 sequence is 13 residues long. V was trimmed by 4 bases and J by 1 base, leaving 8 bases between them. The CDR3 is CAISVHLSYEQYF. DNA of the CDR3: TGTGCCATCAGTGTTCACTTATCCTACGAGCAGTACTTC.

V and J are TRBV5-1 and TRBJ1-6; possible D gene TRBD1, 5 bases. CDR1 is SGHRS and CDR2 is YFSETQ in the germline V gene. This CDR3 has 14 residues. Trimming left V 0 bases short and J 7 bases short, with 8 bases between. In nucleotides, the CDR3 is TGCGCCAGCAGCTTGGACAGGATGAATTCACCCCTCCACTTT. This gives the protein CASSLDRMNSPLHF.

There are many counts of this clone. The chain combines TRBV28 with TRBJ2-7; no firm D call. This CDR3 region has 16 residues. Germline V gene sequence: CDR1 MDHEN, CDR2 SYDVKM. Trimming stripped 6 bases from V and 5 bases from J, with 23 bases between. Here the CDR3 reads CASSQRTNTRFNEQYF. The CDR3 DNA reads as TGTGCCAGCAGCCAAAGGACCAATACGCGTTTCAACGAGCAGTACTTC. Variable domain in full (rest from reference TRBV28 and TRBJ2-7): DVKVTQSSRYLVKRTGEKVFLECVQDMDHENMFWYRQDPGLGLRLIYFSYDVKMKEKGDIPEGYSVSREKKERFSLILESASTNQTSMYLCASSQRTNTRFNEQYFGPGTRLTVT.

The chain recombines TRBV4-1 with TRBJ1-5, with 7 nucleotides matching TRBD1. V shed 0 bases and J 2 bases; nucleotides not matched to a gene: 13. Germline V gene data show CDR1 as MGHRA and CDR2 as YSYEKL. The CDR3 sequence is 19 residues long. The CDR3 here is CASSQDPTGWRDGNQPQHF. The DNA for the CDR3 is TGCGCCAGCAGCCAAGATCCGACAGGGTGGCGCGATGGCAATCAGCCCCAGCATTTT.

V usage is TRBV10-1 and J usage is TRBJ2-1; D uncertain. The ends were cut back, 0 bases at V and 6 bases at J, with 9 bases in the middle. CDR1 is WNHNN, CDR2 SYGVQD, per germline (reference sequence). The CDR3 contains 14 residues. The CDR3: CASSESGISNEQFF. CDR3 DNA sequence: TGCGCCAGCAGTGAGTCGGGAATATCCAATGAGCAGTTCTTC.

CDR3 sequence: CASSERLGDTEAFF. In DNA, the CDR3 is TGTGCCAGCAGTGAACGTCTGGGGGACACTGAAGCTTTCTTT. The V gene is TRBV6-1, the J gene TRBJ1-1; possibly TRBD1 for D (5 bases). There are 14 residues in the CDR3. V dropped 2 bases and J dropped 3 bases, with 10 bases sitting between them. Germline-derived CDR1 and CDR2 are MNHNS and SASEGT.

The rearrangement links TRBV4-1 to TRBJ2-7, with D perhaps TRBD1 (6 bases). The CDR3 runs 15 residues. Germline V gene data show CDR1 as MGHRA and CDR2 as YSYEKL. V lost 4 bases and J 0 bases, leaving 13 bases between the germline ends. The CDR3 spells CASSLGQLSSYEQYF. The CDR3 DNA reads TGCGCCAGCAGCCTAGGACAGTTGTCCTCCTACGAGCAGTACTTC.

The V and J genes are TRBV6-1 and TRBJ2-3, with 8 bases fitting TRBD1. The CDR3 has 14 amino acids. Germline values: CDR1 MNHNS, CDR2 SASEGT. The ends lost 6 bases at V and 15 bases at J; junction bases unmatched: 17. The CDR3 region is CASSQATGTGGSYF. Written as DNA, the CDR3 is TGTGCCAGCAGCCAAGCAACCGGGACAGGTGGGAGCTATTTT.

This chain connects TRBV30 to TRBJ1-5; D remains ambiguous. The CDR3 contains 14 residues. V gave up 0 bases and J gave up 6 bases, with 12 bases separating them. The germline gives CDR1 GTSNPN, CDR2 SVGIG (reference sequence). The CDR3 protein is CAWSVLLLGQPQHF. As DNA, the CDR3 is TGTGCCTGGAGTGTACTCCTTCTGGGTCAGCCCCAGCATTTT.

The chain has TRBV4-1 and TRBJ1-1; TRBD1 is a possible D gene (5 bases). The CDR3 extends over 17 amino acids. Germline CDR1 reads MGHRA; CDR2 reads YSYEKL. The V and J ends lost 4 bases and 7 bases respectively, with 25 bases between them. CDR3 in DNA: TGCGCCAGCAGCCCCCAAGGACCGGGGCCGGCTAGGTTTGAAGCTTTCTTT. It is translated as CASSPQGPGPARFEAFF.

Only one count was recorded for this clone. The rearrangement joins TRBV28 to TRBJ2-7, with 9 positions matching TRBD1. CDR3 length: 15 residues. Germline lookup yields CDR1 MDHEN and CDR2 SYDVKM. V trimming: 2 bases; J trimming: 6 bases; junction bases outside the gene matches: 8. CDR3 in DNA: TGTGCCAGCAGTTTAGGGACAGGGAAGCCGGGCGAGCAGTACTTC. Protein: CASSLGTGKPGEQYF.